This T cell receptor (beta chain) comes out of a study of blood T cells in healthy people across ages. Points from the study as a whole: More naive CD4+ cells and higher diversity were found in long-lived than in aged donors.

The CDR3 loop spans 13 amino acids. The V and J ends lost 3 bases and 4 bases respectively, with 12 bases between them. The V gene's germline CDR1 is DFQATT and CDR2 SNEGSKA (reference sequence). In regard to this clonotype: Its antigen is not identified.

A second PCR of 7 to 11 cycles used a sample-barcoded 5' primer and a J-beta primer mix. TCRdb re-called the 5' RACE reads with MiXCR, one entry per CDR3 protein. This table holds around 990,000 distinct CDR3 sequences, under 40% found once. The sequence was obtained from a man aged 18 to 35 in good health. Sequenced sample: blood. The chain uses TRBV20-1 and TRBJ2-5; a weak D match, TRBD1 (5 bases). The chain's CDR3 is CSASRRVGETQYF. In DNA form, the CDR3 reads TGCAGTGCTAGCCGCAGGGTAGGAGAGACCCAGTACTTC.